Presented here are 20 T cell receptor beta chains from one specimen sequenced in a study of T cells in Graves' hyperthyroidism and ophthalmopathy. Amplified TCR beta CDR3 regions came from RNA transcripts. Initially, a first-round RT-PCR of the TCR CDR3 employed the HTBI primer set. TCRdb processed the multiplex PCR reads anew with MiXCR; each CDR3 protein has one entry. Found here are approximately 870,000 distinct CDR3 sequences, roughly 37% of them singletons; the top ten hold 8.9%. The specimen sequenced was blood. Receptors were obtained from a man between 18 and 35 years old with Graves' hyperthyroidism.

CDR3 sequence (DNA): TGCAGCCTCATCCGGGACAGGATCTACGAGCAGTACTTC. Translating it yields CSLIRDRIYEQYF. This chain uses TRBV29-1 with TRBJ2-7; 8 bases agree with TRBD1. The CDR3 totals 13 residues. The ends lost 8 bases at V and 3 bases at J; junction bases unmatched: 9. Germline values: CDR1 SQVTM, CDR2 ANQGSEA.

The genes are TRBV5-1 and TRBJ1-5, with D tentatively TRBD1 (5 bases). This CDR3 has 14 amino acids. Trimming shortened V by 4 bases and J by 4 bases, and 12 bases separated the two germline ends. Germline V lookup: CDR1 SGHRS, CDR2 YFSETQ. The CDR3 spells CASSKGDGNQPQHF. CDR3 nucleotide sequence: TGCGCCAGCAGCAAAGGGGACGGTAATCAGCCCCAGCATTTT.

This rearrangement joins TRBV25-1 to TRBJ1-3; 7 bases match TRBD1. The J segment lost 2 bases and the V segment lost 4 bases, leaving 5 bases of the junction unmatched. Germline lookup yields CDR1 MGHDK and CDR2 SYGVNS. CDR3 length: 15 amino acids. The CDR3 spells CASSVTQGAGNTIYF. The CDR3 coding sequence is TGTGCCAGCAGTGTCACCCAGGGGGCTGGAAACACCATATATTTT. Together with reference TRBV25-1 and TRBJ1-3, the CDR3 gives the full variable domain: EADIYQTPRYLVIGTGKKITLECSQTMGHDKMYWYQQDPGMELHLIHYSYGVNSTEKGDLSSESTVSRIRTEHFPLTLESARPSHTSQYLCASSVTQGAGNTIYFGEGSWLTVV.

This clonotype was recorded many times. V is TRBV13 and J is TRBJ1-6; D remains unclear. The CDR3 extends over 13 amino acids. Trimming removed 1 base at V and 10 bases at J, with 8 bases between. The germline CDR1 and CDR2 sequences are PRHDT and FYEKMQ (reference sequence). CDR3 sequence reads: CASSLDPGSPLHF. CDR3 nucleotides: TGTGCCAGCAGCTTAGACCCGGGGTCACCCCTCCACTTT.

The rearrangement joins TRBV10-3 to TRBJ2-7; D is undetermined. The ends were cut back, 6 bases at V and 0 bases at J, with 3 bases in the middle. The CDR3 totals 11 residues. The V gene's germline CDR1 is ENHRY and CDR2 SYGVKD. CDR3 sequence reads: CAISSSYEQYF. The CDR3 bases are TGTGCCATCAGCAGCTCCTACGAGCAGTACTTC.

This clonotype was recorded a few times. The chain carries TRBV6-5 and TRBJ1-2, with D possibly TRBD1 on 5 matching bases. Germline lookup yields CDR1 MNHEY and CDR2 SVGAGI. Trimming took 6 bases from V and 4 from J, leaving 15 bases between them. The CDR3 is 14 amino acids. The chain's CDR3 is CASRPGGTLYGYTF. CDR3 nucleotide sequence: TGTGCCAGCAGGCCCGGGGGTACCCTCTATGGCTACACCTTC.

There are a few counts of this clonotype. The chain links TRBV7-2 to TRBJ2-7; D is undetermined. Trimming removed 1 base from V and 1 base from J, with 8 bases in between. Germline V gene sequence: CDR1 SGHTA, CDR2 FQGNSA. The CDR3 spans 14 residues. CDR3: CASSLDRNSYEQYF. The DNA for the CDR3 is TGTGCCAGCAGCTTAGATAGGAATTCCTACGAGCAGTACTTC.

This clonotype was detected ten times or more. This chain links TRBV6-5 with TRBJ1-3; 10 positions match TRBD1. From germline, CDR1 is MNHEY and CDR2 SVGAGI. The length of the CDR3 is 16 residues. J was trimmed by 2 bases and V by 0 bases; bases with no gene match: 1. The CDR3 DNA reads TGTGCCAGCAGTTACTCGGGACAGGGGCCTGGAAACACCATATATTTT. Translating gives CASSYSGQGPGNTIYF.

The J gene is TRBJ1-6, the V gene TRBV6-5; 10 positions match TRBD1. Germline values: CDR1 MNHEY, CDR2 SVGAGI. The CDR3 runs to 15 residues. V trimming: 10 bases; J trimming: 8 bases; junction bases outside the gene matches: 11. The CDR3 nucleotides are TGTGCCACTTCCCTCTTGGACAGGGGGGATTCACCCCTCCACTTT. Translating gives CATSLLDRGDSPLHF.

This clonotype was detected a few times. J is TRBJ2-7 and V is TRBV6-5, with 7 bases lining up with TRBD1. The germline gives CDR1 MNHEY, CDR2 SVGAGI. The CDR3 is 11 amino acids. Trimming took 7 bases from V and 5 from J; bases not matched to a gene: 2. The CDR3 loop is CASKTGHEQYF. The CDR3, as DNA: TGTGCCAGCAAGACAGGGCACGAGCAGTACTTC.

This clonotype was detected once. This chain connects TRBV7-9 to TRBJ1-4, with 7 bases that match TRBD1. The CDR3 loop spans 14 amino acids. Germline assignment: CDR1 SEHNR and CDR2 FQNEAQ (reference sequence). V lost 4 bases to trimming and J lost 8 bases; unmatched junction nucleotides: 7. The chain's CDR3 is CASSSSGTEEKLFF. In DNA, the CDR3 is TGTGCCAGCAGCTCCTCCGGGACAGAGGAAAAACTGTTTTTT.

This clonotype was recorded a few times. The chain recombines TRBV12-3 or TRBV12-4 with TRBJ2-5; D is possibly TRBD1 (5 bases). Trimming took 3 bases from V and 2 from J, leaving 13 bases between them. The CDR3 totals 15 residues. The CDR3 DNA reads as TGTGCCAGCAGTTTTTCCCCAAGACAGCAAGAGACCCAGTACTTC. Protein sequence: CASSFSPRQQETQYF.

The chain combines TRBV29-1 with TRBJ1-5; D unresolved. This CDR3 region has 15 residues. The V gene lost 1 base and the J gene lost 7 bases, with 17 bases spanning the gap. Germline V gene data show CDR1 as SQVTM and CDR2 as ANQGSEA. CDR3 sequence (DNA): TGCAGCGTTGAAGCCACAGAGGCCCTAGGGCAGCCCCAGCATTTT. Translated: CSVEATEALGQPQHF.

This clonotype was counted at least ten times. The chain combines TRBV20-1 with TRBJ2-5; 10 nucleotides line up with TRBD2. V was pared by 3 bases and J by 3 bases, with 7 bases of the junction left unmatched. CDR3 length: 15 amino acids. Germline V lookup: CDR1 DFQATT, CDR2 SNEGSKA (reference sequence). CDR3 sequence reads: CSASPLLAGEETQYF. CDR3 nucleotide sequence: TGCAGTGCTAGCCCCCTCCTAGCGGGAGAAGAGACCCAGTACTTC.

This rearrangement joins TRBV2 to TRBJ1-5; D is undetermined. V lost 7 bases and J 0 bases, leaving 13 bases between the germline ends. The CDR3 is 15 residues long. Germline lookup yields CDR1 SNHLY and CDR2 FYNNEI. The CDR3 region is CASTDEGDSNQPQHF. Here the CDR3 DNA reads TGTGCCAGCACCGACGAGGGAGATAGCAATCAGCCCCAGCATTTT.

The chain recombines TRBV11-2 with TRBJ2-5; 10 bases line up with TRBD2. This CDR3 has 18 amino acids. V gave up 3 bases and J gave up 4 bases; unmatched junction bases: 14. CDR1 SGHAT and CDR2 FQNNGV come from the germline V gene. CDR3: CASSLEVGSGRRRETQYF. Here the CDR3 DNA reads TGTGCCAGCAGCTTGGAAGTGGGTAGCGGGAGGAGGCGAGAGACCCAGTACTTC.

This clonotype has a handful of counts. The genes are TRBV7-2 and TRBJ2-7, with D perhaps given as TRBD1 or TRBD2 (6 bases each). CDR3 length: 12 amino acids. Trimming stripped 5 bases from V and 9 bases from J, with 14 bases between. CDR1 is SGHTA, CDR2 FQGNSA, per germline. The CDR3 nucleotides read TGTGCCAGCAGCCCCGGGGGCCTCAGGCAGTACTTC. It yields the protein CASSPGGLRQYF.

This clonotype came up many times. The gene calls are TRBV12-3 or TRBV12-4 and TRBJ2-5; maybe TRBD1 (6 bases). The CDR3 is 15 amino acids. The V gene lost 6 bases and the J gene lost 1 base, with 15 bases spanning the gap. The CDR3 here is CASSGGTGPQETQYF. The CDR3 DNA reads TGTGCCAGCAGCGGAGGTACAGGGCCCCAAGAGACCCAGTACTTC.

As regards this clonotype: The junction differs from germline at one of its ends, possibly a read error. The chain carries TRBV11-2 and TRBJ1-5; D is unresolved. This CDR3 region has 15 residues. Germline V gene data show CDR1 as SGHAT and CDR2 as FQNNGV. DNA for the CDR3: TGCGCCAGCAGCCAAGATAGAGGTTTCAATCAGCCCCAGCATTTT. Translated: CASSQDRGFNQPQHF.

A word on this clonotype: This may arise from a read error, as a much more abundant clone is one base away. The gene calls are TRBV20-1 and TRBJ1-5, with 8 bases matching TRBD1. The CDR3 is made up of 15 amino acids. From germline, CDR1 is DFQATT and CDR2 SNEGSKA (reference sequence). DNA of the CDR3: TGCAGTGCTTCCGCAGGGGGCGAATTCAGTCAGCCCCAGCGTTTT. Its protein product is CSASAGGEFSQPQRF.